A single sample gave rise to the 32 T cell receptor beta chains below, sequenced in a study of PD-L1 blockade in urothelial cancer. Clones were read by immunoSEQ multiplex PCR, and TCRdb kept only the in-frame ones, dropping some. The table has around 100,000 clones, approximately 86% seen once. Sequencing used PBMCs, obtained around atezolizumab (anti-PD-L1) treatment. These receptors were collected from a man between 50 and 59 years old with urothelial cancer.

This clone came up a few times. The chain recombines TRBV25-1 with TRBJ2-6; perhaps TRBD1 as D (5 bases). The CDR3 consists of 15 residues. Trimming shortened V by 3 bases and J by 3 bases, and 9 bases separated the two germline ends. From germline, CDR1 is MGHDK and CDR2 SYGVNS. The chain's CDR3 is CASSDRAVGANVLTF. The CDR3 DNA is TGTGCCAGCAGTGACAGGGCAGTTGGGGCCAACGTCCTGACTTTC.

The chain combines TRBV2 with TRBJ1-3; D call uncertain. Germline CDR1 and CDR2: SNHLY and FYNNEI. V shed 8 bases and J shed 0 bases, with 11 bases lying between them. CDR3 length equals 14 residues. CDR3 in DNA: TGTGCCAGCCTCCCCCTGAGCTCTGGAAACACCATATATTTT. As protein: CASLPLSSGNTIYF.

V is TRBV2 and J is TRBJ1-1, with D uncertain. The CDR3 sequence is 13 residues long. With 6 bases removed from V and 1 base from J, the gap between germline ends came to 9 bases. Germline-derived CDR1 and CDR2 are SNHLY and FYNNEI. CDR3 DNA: TGTGCCAGCAGCCAGGCCTCGAACACTGAAGCTTTCTTT. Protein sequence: CASSQASNTEAFF.

This chain's CDR3 is CASSADRVLYGYTF. The CDR3 nucleotides are TGTGCCAGCAGCGCCGACAGGGTTTTGTATGGCTACACCTTC. V gene TRBV11-2 combines with J gene TRBJ1-2; TRBD1 aligns across 7 bases. J was trimmed by 5 bases and V by 5 bases; bases with no gene match: 8. The CDR3 totals 14 residues. The germline CDR1 and CDR2 sequences are SGHAT and FQNNGV.

The CDR3 sequence is CASSFMGTGRKETQYF. The CDR3, as DNA: TGTGCCAGCAGTTTTATGGGGACAGGGCGTAAGGAGACCCAGTACTTC. The J gene is TRBJ2-5, the V gene TRBV27, with 9 bases lining up with TRBD1. The CDR3 runs 16 residues. The V gene end was trimmed by 3 bases and the J gene end by 5 bases; junction bases not matched to a gene: 10. Germline V gene sequence: CDR1 MNHEY, CDR2 SMNVEV (reference sequence).

Written as DNA, the CDR3 is TGCGCCAGCGCGGAAGGACTAGCGGGAGTTGGGGATACGCAGTATTTT. Translated: CASAEGLAGVGDTQYF. The gene calls are TRBV5-1 and TRBJ2-3; 13 bases agree with TRBD2. With 7 bases clipped from V and 6 bases from J, the junction kept 11 bases outside the gene matches. Germline-derived CDR1 and CDR2 are SGHRS and YFSETQ. The CDR3 runs 16 residues.

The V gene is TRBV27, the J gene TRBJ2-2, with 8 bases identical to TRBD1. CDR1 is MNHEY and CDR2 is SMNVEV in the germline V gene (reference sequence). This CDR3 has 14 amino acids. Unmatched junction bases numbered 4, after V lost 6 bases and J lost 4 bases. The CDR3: CASRAGGGTGELFF. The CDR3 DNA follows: TGTGCCAGCAGGGCAGGGGGCGGCACCGGGGAGCTGTTTTTT.

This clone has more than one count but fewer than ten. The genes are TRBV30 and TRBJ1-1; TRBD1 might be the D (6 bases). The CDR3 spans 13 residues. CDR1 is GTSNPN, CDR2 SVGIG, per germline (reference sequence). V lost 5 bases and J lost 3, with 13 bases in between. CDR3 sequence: CAWRGGPYTEAFF. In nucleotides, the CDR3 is TGTGCCTGGCGCGGGGGGCCCTACACTGAAGCTTTCTTT.

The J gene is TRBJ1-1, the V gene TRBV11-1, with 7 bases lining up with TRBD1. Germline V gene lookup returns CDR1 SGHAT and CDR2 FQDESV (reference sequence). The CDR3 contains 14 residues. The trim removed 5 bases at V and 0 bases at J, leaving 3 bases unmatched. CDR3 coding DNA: TGTGCCAGCAGCCCGGGACAGTTGAACACTGAAGCTTTCTTT. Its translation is CASSPGQLNTEAFF.

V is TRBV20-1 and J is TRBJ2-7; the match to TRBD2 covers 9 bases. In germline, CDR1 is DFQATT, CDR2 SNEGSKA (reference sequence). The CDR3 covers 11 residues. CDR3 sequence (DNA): TGCAACCTTAGCGGGAGTTACGAGCAGTACTTC. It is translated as CNLSGSYEQYF.

The chain's CDR3 is CASSFSISVNGYTF. DNA of the CDR3: TGTGCCAGCAGCTTTAGTATTTCGGTCAATGGCTACACCTTC. The V call is TRBV5-6, the J call TRBJ1-2; D gene unclear. V was trimmed by 2 bases and J by 6 bases, leaving 14 bases between them. Germline assignment: CDR1 SGHDT and CDR2 YYEEEE. The CDR3 has 14 amino acids.

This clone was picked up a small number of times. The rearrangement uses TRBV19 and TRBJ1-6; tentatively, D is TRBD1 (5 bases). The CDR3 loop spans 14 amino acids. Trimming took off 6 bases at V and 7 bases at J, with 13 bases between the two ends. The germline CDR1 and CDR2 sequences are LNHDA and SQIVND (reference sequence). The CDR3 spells CASRSVQGNSPLHF. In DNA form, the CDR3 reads TGTGCCAGTAGGTCGGTTCAGGGAAATTCACCCCTCCACTTT.

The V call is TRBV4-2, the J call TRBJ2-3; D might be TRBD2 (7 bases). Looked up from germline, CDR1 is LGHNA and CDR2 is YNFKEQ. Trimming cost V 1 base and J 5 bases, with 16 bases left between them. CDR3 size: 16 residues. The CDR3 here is CASSQALAEGGDTQYF. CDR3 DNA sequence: TGTGCCAGCAGCCAAGCCCTAGCGGAGGGGGGAGATACGCAGTATTTT.

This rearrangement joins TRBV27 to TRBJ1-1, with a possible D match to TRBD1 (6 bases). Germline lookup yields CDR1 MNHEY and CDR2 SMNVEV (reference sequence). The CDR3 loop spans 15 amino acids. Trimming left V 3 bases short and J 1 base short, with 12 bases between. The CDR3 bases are TGTGCCAGCAGTTTGGGAACGACAGGGAACACTGAAGCTTTCTTT. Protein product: CASSLGTTGNTEAFF.

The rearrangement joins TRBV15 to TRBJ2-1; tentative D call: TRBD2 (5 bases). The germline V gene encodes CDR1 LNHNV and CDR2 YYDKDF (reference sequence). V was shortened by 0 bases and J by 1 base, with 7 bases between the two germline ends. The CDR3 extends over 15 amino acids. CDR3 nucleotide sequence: TGTGCCACCAGCAGAGAGAGCGGATCCTACAATGAGCAGTTCTTC. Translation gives CATSRESGSYNEQFF.

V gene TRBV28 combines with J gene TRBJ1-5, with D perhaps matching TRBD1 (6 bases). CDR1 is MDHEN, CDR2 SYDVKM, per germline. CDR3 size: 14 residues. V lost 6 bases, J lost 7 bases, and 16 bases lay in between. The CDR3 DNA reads TGTGCCAGCAGCCGCGGGGGCTCAGGGCAGCCCCAGCATTTT. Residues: CASSRGGSGQPQHF.

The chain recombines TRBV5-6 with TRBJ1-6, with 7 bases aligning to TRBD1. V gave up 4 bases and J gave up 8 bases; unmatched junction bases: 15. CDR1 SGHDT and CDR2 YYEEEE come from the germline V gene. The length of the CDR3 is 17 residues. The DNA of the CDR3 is TGTGCCAGCAGCCCGCTTGCCCCAGGGGGAAGGGATTCACCCCTCCACTTT. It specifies CASSPLAPGGRDSPLHF.

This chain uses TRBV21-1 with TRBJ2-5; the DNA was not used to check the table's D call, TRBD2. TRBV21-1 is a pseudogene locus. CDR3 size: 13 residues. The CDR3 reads CAILGASRKTQYF. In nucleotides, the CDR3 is TGTGCCATCTTAGGAGCTAGCAGGAAGACCCAGTACTTC.

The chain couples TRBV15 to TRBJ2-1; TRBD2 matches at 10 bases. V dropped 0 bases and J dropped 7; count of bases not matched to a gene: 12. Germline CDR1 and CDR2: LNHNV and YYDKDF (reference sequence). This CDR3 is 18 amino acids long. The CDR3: CATSRDLLSGRAFNEQFF. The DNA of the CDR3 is TGTGCCACCAGCAGAGATCTCCTAAGCGGGAGGGCCTTTAATGAGCAGTTCTTC.

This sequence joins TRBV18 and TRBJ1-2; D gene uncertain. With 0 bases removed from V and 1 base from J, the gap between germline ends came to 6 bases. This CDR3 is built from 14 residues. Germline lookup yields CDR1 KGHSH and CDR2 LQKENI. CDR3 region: CASSPPAYNYGYTF. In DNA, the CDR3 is TGTGCCAGCTCACCACCGGCATATAACTATGGCTACACCTTC.

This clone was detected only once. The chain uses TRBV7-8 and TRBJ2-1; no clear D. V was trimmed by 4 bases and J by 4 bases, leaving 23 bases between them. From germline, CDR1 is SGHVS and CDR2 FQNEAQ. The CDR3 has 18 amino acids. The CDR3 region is CASSSRRSLTSTYNEQFF. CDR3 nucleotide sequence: TGTGCCAGCAGCTCAAGGCGGAGCCTCACTTCAACGTACAATGAGCAGTTCTTC.

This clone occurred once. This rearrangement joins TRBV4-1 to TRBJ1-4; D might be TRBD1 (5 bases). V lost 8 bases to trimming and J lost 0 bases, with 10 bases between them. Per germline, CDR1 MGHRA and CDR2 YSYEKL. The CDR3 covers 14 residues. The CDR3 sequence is CASAGTPTNEKLFF. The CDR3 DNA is TGCGCCAGCGCGGGGACCCCAACTAATGAAAAACTGTTTTTT.

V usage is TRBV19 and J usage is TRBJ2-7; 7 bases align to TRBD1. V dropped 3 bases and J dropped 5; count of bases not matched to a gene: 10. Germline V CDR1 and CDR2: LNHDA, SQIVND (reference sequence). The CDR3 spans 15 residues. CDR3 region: CASSIPGTASNEQYF. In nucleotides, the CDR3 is TGTGCCAGTAGTATTCCTGGGACAGCCTCGAACGAGCAGTACTTC.

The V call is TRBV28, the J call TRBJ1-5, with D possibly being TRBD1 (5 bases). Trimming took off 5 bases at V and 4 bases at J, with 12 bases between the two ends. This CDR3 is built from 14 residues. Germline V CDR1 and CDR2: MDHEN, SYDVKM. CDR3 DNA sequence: TGTGCCAGCAGTCCCCGACGGGGGAATCAGCCCCAGCATTTT. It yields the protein CASSPRRGNQPQHF.

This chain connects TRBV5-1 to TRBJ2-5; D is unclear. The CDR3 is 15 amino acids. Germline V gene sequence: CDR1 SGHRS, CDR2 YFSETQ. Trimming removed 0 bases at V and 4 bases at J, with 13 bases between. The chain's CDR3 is CASSLAAQPGETQYF. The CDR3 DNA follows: TGCGCCAGCAGCTTGGCTGCACAGCCTGGAGAGACCCAGTACTTC.

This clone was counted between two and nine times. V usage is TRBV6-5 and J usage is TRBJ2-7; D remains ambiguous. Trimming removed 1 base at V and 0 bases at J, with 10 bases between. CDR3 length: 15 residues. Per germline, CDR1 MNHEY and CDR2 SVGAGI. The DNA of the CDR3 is TGTGCCAGCAGTTACTTCTCAGGTTCCTCCTACGAGCAGTACTTC. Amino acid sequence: CASSYFSGSSYEQYF.

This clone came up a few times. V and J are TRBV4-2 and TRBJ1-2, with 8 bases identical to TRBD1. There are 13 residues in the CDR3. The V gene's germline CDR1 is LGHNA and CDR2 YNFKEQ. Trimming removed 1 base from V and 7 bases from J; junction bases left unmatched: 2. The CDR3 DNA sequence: TGTGCCAGCAGCCAAGGGCAGGGGGCTGGCTACACCTTC. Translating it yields CASSQGQGAGYTF.

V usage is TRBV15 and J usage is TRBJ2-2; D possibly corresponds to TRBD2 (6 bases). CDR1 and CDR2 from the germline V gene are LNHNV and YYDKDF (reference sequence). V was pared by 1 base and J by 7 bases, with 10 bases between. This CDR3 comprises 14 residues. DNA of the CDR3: TGTGCCACCAGCAGAGCCTCGGGGGTCGGGGAGCTGTTTTTT. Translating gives CATSRASGVGELFF. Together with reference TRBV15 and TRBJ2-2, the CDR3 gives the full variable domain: DAMVIQNPRYQVTQFGKPVTLSCSQTLNHNVMYWYQQKSSQAPKLLFHYYDKDFNNEADTPDNFQSRRPNTSFCFLDIRSPGLGDTAMYLCATSRASGVGELFFGEGSRLTVL.

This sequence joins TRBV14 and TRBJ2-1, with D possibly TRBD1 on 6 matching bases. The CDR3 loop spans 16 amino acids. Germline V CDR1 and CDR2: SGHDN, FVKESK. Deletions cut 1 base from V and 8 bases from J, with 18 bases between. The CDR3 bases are TGTGCCAGCAGCCAAGCAACCAGGGGCCGTGGTCATGAGCAGTTCTTC. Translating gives CASSQATRGRGHEQFF.

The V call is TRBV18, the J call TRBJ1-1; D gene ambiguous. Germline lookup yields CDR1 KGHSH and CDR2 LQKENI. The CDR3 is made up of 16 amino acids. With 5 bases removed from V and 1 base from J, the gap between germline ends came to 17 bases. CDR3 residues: CASSILSDRGNTEAFF. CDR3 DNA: TGTGCCAGCTCAATTCTTTCGGACCGGGGGAACACTGAAGCTTTCTTT.

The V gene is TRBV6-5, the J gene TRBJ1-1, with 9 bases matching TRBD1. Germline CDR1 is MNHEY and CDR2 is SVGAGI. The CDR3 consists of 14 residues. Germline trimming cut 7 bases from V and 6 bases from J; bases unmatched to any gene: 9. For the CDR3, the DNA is TGTGCCAGCAAAAAGGACAGGGGTTCGGCTGAAGCTTTCTTT. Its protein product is CASKKDRGSAEAFF.

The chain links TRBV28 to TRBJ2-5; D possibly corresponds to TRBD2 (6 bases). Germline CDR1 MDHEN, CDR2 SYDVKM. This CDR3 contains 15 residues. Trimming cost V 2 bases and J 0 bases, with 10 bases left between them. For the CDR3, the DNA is TGTGCCAGCAGTTTAATCGGCGGGGACCAAGAGACCCAGTACTTC. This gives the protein CASSLIGGDQETQYF.